The rows below give T cell receptor beta chains drawn from one sample of a study of blood T cell repertoires in COVID-19. Some clones are missing from TCRdb's copy, which holds only in-frame ones; the method was immunoSEQ multiplex PCR. The sample lists roughly 340,000 clones, more than 75% occurring once. The sample comprised PBMCs or T cells enriched from blood (not recorded which). These receptors originate from a man in his forties in a cohort exposed to, infected with or recovered from COVID-19 (not recorded which). Each CDR3 is given with its conserved first and last residue. Each record gives: J gene, D gene, CDR3 length, clone size, V gene, CDR3 DNA, CDR3 protein. The D gene is left open where the match is weak. Some rows have no size entry. The others give once, few or many, or a class for an expanded clone.

TRBJ2-5	.	13	.	TRBV7-9	TGTGCCAGCAGCTTAATACAGTCAATCGCCCAGTACTTC	CASSLIQSIAQYF
TRBJ2-7	TRBD2	15	once	TRBV24-1	TGTGCCACCAGTGATAGCGGGAGGCACTCCTACGAGCAGTACTTC	CATSDSGRHSYEQYF
TRBJ1-3	.	14	few	TRBV3-1/TRBV3-2	TGTGCCAGCAGCCAAGGCGGGGGGACAAACACCATATATTTT	CASSQGGGTNTIYF
TRBJ1-5	TRBD1	14	.	TRBV20-1	TGCAGTGCTAGTAGGGGGCCAAGCAATCAGCCCCAGCATTTT	CSASRGPSNQPQHF
TRBJ1-1	.	11	.	TRBV5-1	TGCGCCGGGGCCGTGAACACTGAAGCTTTCTTT	CAGAVNTEAFF
TRBJ2-6	.	14	.	TRBV5-1	TGCGCCAGCAGCTTCTCCTCTGGGGCCAACGTCCTGACTTTC	CASSFSSGANVLTF
TRBJ1-6	.	16	once	TRBV7-9	TGTGCCAGCAGCTTAGCGCGCGATATCTATAATTCACCCCTCCACTTT	CASSLARDIYNSPLHF
TRBJ1-2	.	11	many	TRBV30	TGTGCCTGGGGGGTTCAGGCCGGCTACACCTTC	CAWGVQAGYTF
TRBJ1-5	.	16	.	TRBV3-1/TRBV3-2	TGTGCCAGCAGCCAAGGAGGAGGGGTTCGGAATCAGCCCCAGCATTTT	CASSQGGGVRNQPQHF
TRBJ1-6	TRBD1	14	.	TRBV19	TGTGCCAGTAGTACCCCAGGGGGCTCGACACCCCTCCACTTT	CASSTPGGSTPLHF
TRBJ2-3	.	13	.	TRBV11-1	TGTGCCAGCAGCTTTTGGGGCGCGGATACGCAGTATTTT	CASSFWGADTQYF
TRBJ1-5	.	14	.	TRBV7-2	TGTGCCAGCAGCTTAAGTCAGGGCAATCAGCCCCAGCATTTT	CASSLSQGNQPQHF
TRBJ1-2	.	14	.	TRBV7-9	TGTGCCAGCAGCGGAAACGACGCGGGCGGAGGCTACACCTTC	CASSGNDAGGGYTF
TRBJ1-5	.	13	.	TRBV7-3	TGTGCCAGCAGCCCTGACAGTCACCAGCCCCAGCATTTT	CASSPDSHQPQHF
TRBJ2-1	.	12	.	TRBV7-9	TGTGCCAGCAGGCAAACTTGGAATGAGCAGTTCTTC	CASRQTWNEQFF
TRBJ2-7	TRBD2	15	.	TRBV6-5	TGTGCCAGCAGTACCGACACTAGCGGGAGTTACGAGCAGTACTTC	CASSTDTSGSYEQYF
TRBJ1-2	TRBD1	16	.	TRBV19	TGTGCCAGTAGTCCGCTGGACAGGACCGCTAACTATGGCTACACCTTC	CASSPLDRTANYGYTF
TRBJ1-2	.	13	.	TRBV15	TGTGCCACCAGCAGAGCCCCCGGGGAGGGCTACACCTTC	CATSRAPGEGYTF
TRBJ1-6	.	15	.	TRBV30	TGTGCCTGGAGCTACAGGGCCTCTTATAATTCACCCCTCCACTTT	CAWSYRASYNSPLHF
TRBJ1-5	.	12	.	TRBV7-9	TGTGCCAGCAGCTTCCTAGATCAGCCCCAGCATTTT	CASSFLDQPQHF
TRBJ1-5	.	13	.	TRBV27	TGTGCCAGCAGTTTAGAGAGCCATCAGCCCCAGCATTTT	CASSLESHQPQHF
TRBJ2-7	.	15	.	TRBV2	TGTGCCAGCACGGACAGCCCTAAAATCTCCTACGAGCAGTACTTC	CASTDSPKISYEQYF
TRBJ1-5	.	14	.	TRBV3-1/TRBV3-2	TGTGCCAGCAGCCAAGCAGGGGTGGGTCAGCCCCAGCATTTT	CASSQAGVGQPQHF
TRBJ1-6	.	15	.	TRBV6-2/TRBV6-3	TGTGCCAGCAGTCCAGGGAAGGCCTATAATTCACCCCTCCACTTT	CASSPGKAYNSPLHF
TRBJ1-5	.	15	.	TRBV7-2	TGTGCCAGCAGCTACGGGGGGGGGCCCAATCAGCCCCAGCATTTT	CASSYGGGPNQPQHF
TRBJ2-2	.	14	.	TRBV19	TGTGCCAGTAGAAGGACAGACCTCACCGGGGAGCTGTTTTTT	CASRRTDLTGELFF
TRBJ2-3	TRBD2	15	.	TRBV19	TGTGCCAGTAGTATACCCGGGAGGGGCCCAGATACGCAGTATTTT	CASSIPGRGPDTQYF
TRBJ1-5	.	13	.	TRBV12-3/TRBV12-4	TGTGCCAGCAGTTTCGGGTTGAGTCAGCCCCAGCATTTT	CASSFGLSQPQHF
TRBJ2-2	.	14	.	TRBV9	TGTGCCAGCAGCGTAGCCCCCACGGGCGGGGAGCTGTTTTTT	CASSVAPTGGELFF
TRBJ2-5	.	14	.	TRBV7-9	TGTGCCAGCAGCTTAGGGCTAGGGGCGGAGACCCAGTACTTC	CASSLGLGAETQYF
TRBJ2-3	.	12	.	TRBV7-8	TGTGCCAGCAGCTATAAAACAGATACGCAGTATTTT	CASSYKTDTQYF
TRBJ2-1	.	16	.	TRBV7-8	TGTGCCAGCAGCTCGTCTACTAGCAGCTCCTACAATGAGCAGTTCTTC	CASSSSTSSSYNEQFF
TRBJ2-1	TRBD2	16	.	TRBV5-4	TGTGCCAGCAGCTCTAAACGGGAGGGCCACTACAATGAGCAGTTCTTC	CASSSKREGHYNEQFF
TRBJ2-2	TRBD2	15	.	TRBV5-1	TGCGCCAGCAGCGGTAGCGGGGACCACACCGGGGAGCTGTTTTTT	CASSGSGDHTGELFF
TRBJ2-5	TRBD1	16	.	TRBV11-2	TGTGCCAGCAGCCCCCATCCCGGGACAGGGGGCGAGACCCAGTACTTC	CASSPHPGTGGETQYF
TRBJ2-5	TRBD1	14	.	TRBV3-1/TRBV3-2	TGTGCCAGCAGCCACACAGGGGGGCAAGAGACCCAGTACTTC	CASSHTGGQETQYF
TRBJ1-5	.	14	few	TRBV6-5	TGTGCCAGTTGTAGTCAGGACAGCCTTCAGCCCCAGCATTTT	CASCSQDSLQPQHF
TRBJ1-5	.	13	.	TRBV30	TGTGCCTGGAGTGTCCAGCGTGATCAGCCCCAGCATTTT	CAWSVQRDQPQHF
TRBJ2-6	TRBD1	15	.	TRBV5-1	TGCGCCAGCAGCCAGGGGGCTGTTGGGGCCAACGTCCTGACTTTC	CASSQGAVGANVLTF
TRBJ2-3	TRBD2	16	.	TRBV19	TGTGCCAGTAGTCCTAGGACTAGCGGGAGCACAGATACGCAGTATTTT	CASSPRTSGSTDTQYF
TRBJ1-1	.	15	.	TRBV10-1	TGCGCCAGCAGTGAAGCCCCCTACAGAGACACTGAAGCTTTCTTT	CASSEAPYRDTEAFF
TRBJ2-1	TRBD2	16	once	TRBV13	TGTGCCAGCAGCTCTCATTTTGCGGGAGAAAACAATGAGCAGTTCTTC	CASSSHFAGENNEQFF
TRBJ1-3	.	15	.	TRBV3-1/TRBV3-2	TGTGCCAGCAGCCCCATTTCGGGATCCGGAAACACCATATATTTT	CASSPISGSGNTIYF
TRBJ2-1	TRBD1	14	.	TRBV19	TGTGCCAGTAGTATAGCACAGGGGGACAATGAGCAGTTCTTC	CASSIAQGDNEQFF
TRBJ2-7	TRBD1	18	.	TRBV4-1	TGCGCCAGCAGCCAAGATAGTCCGACAGGGGGCTTAGTCTACGAGCAGTACTTC	CASSQDSPTGGLVYEQYF
TRBJ2-1	TRBD2	14	.	TRBV27	TGTGCCACTAGGACTAGCGGGCTTAACAATGAGCAGTTCTTC	CATRTSGLNNEQFF
TRBJ2-7	.	16	.	TRBV6-1	TGTGCCAGCAGTGAAGTATTTGTGGGGGGTCGGGGTGAGCAGTACTTC	CASSEVFVGGRGEQYF
TRBJ2-1	.	15	.	TRBV7-7	TGTGCCAGCAGCCGTAGCGGTAGCTCCTACAATGAGCAGTTCTTC	CASSRSGSSYNEQFF
TRBJ1-1	.	18	.	TRBV12-2	TGTGCAAGTCGCTTAACTCACAATGGACAGGGATCGAACACTGAAGCTTTCTTT	CASRLTHNGQGSNTEAFF
TRBJ2-7	.	13	.	TRBV2	TGTGCCACGCAAAACACTGGGCATGTCGAGCAGTACTTC	CATQNTGHVEQYF
TRBJ2-2	.	13	few	TRBV2	TGTGCCAGCAGGCCCTACAGGGCCCCGGAGCTGTTTTTT	CASRPYRAPELFF
TRBJ1-1	.	13	.	TRBV10-3	TGTGCCATCAGTGGGGGGGGGAACACTGAAGCTTTCTTT	CAISGGGNTEAFF
TRBJ2-7	.	15	.	TRBV5-1	TGCGCCAGCAGCTTGGGGCAGGGCACTACCTACGAGCAGTACTTC	CASSLGQGTTYEQYF